A single TCR beta chain is shown here with its context. What this receptor recognizes is not known. Base qualities are not at hand, and no much larger clone is one base apart. The library was produced with 5' RACE. The sequencer listed for this sample is NextSeq 500. Unique molecular identifiers were attached to individual cDNA molecules in the TCR library protocol so that sequencing error and PCR bias could be corrected. Sequencing covered both TCR alpha and beta chains, and within each sample the abundances of alpha and beta sequences were tightly co-correlated. The paper's processing steps were these. Decombinator V4 was used to perform V gene, J gene and CDR3 annotation of TCR sequences. TCRs were defined as expanded if a significant change between any two time points was detected under a Poisson model with p below 0.0001. TCR abundances were normalised to the total number of TCRs sequenced per sample and expressed as counts per million. TRAV1-2 paired with TRAJ12, TRAJ20 or TRAJ33 defined MAIT TCRs, while TRAV10 paired with TRAJ18 defined iNKT TCRs. A search of VDJdb, accessed on 1 November 2021, was run for TCRs annotated to CMV, EBV and SARS-CoV-2, with TCRs annotated for multiple antigens excluded. TCRdb reanalyzed the raw reads on its own, using fastp at Q25 for trimming and MiXCR for clone calling, and kept in-frame beta chains. All rows with the same CDR3 protein become a single entry with the most common DNA and genes. Here the V and J calls rest on TCRdb's processing, not on the authors' analysis. The sample table records 75,000 to 80,000 distinct CDR3 sequences; over 8.5% of these occur just once. Of the sample, 4.8% is held by the ten largest clones.

This entry comes from a study of early T cells in non-severe SARS-CoV-2 infection (dated by TCRdb to the early 2020s). Background for the entire study: TCR sequencing used bulk RNA from unsorted whole blood, so alpha and beta chains could not be paired.

Set within a cohort of healthcare workers in London, UK, this nested case-control study involved weekly PCR testing of nasopharyngeal swabs along with blood sampling. Healthcare workers were recruited between 23 and 31 March 2020, during the week of the UK lockdown, and were followed weekly for up to about 16 weeks. The CDR3, cysteine through phenylalanine, is 13 amino acids long. Only CDR3 DNA is held: 39 bases, read in frame from base 1. Per the germline V gene, SGHVS is the CDR1 and FNYEAQ is the CDR2. V is reduced by 5 bases and J by 4 bases, leaving a spacing of 8 bases between them. Overall study results and their limits: Matching against VDJdb was skewed toward anti-spike CD8 responses, likely underestimated virus-specific expansions, and missed private and CD4 specificities.

Material for sequencing was whole blood. The sequence joins TRBV7-6 to TRBJ2-2, with no reliable assignment of the D segment. This receptor was obtained from an adult who was a healthcare worker with PCR-confirmed SARS-CoV-2 infection or an uninfected control (not recorded which). The nucleotide sequence reads TGTGCCAGCAGCCCAGCGAGCACCGGGGAGCTGTTTTTT. Its translation reads: CASSPASTGELFF.